The rows below give T cell receptor beta chains drawn from one sample of a study of beta chain features in type 1 diabetes. The protocol was immunoSEQ multiplex PCR, while the TCRdb copy is restricted to in-frame clones and leaves out a portion. The sample comprises 310,000 or so clones, 15% of which are singletons, and about 0.014% rests with the top ten. The sequenced material came from naive CD4+ T cells from blood. The receptors were sampled from a man between 18 and 35 years old with type 1 diabetes. Each CDR3 is given without its conserved first and last residue.

j_gene | v_gene | CDR3aa
TRBJ2-7 | TRBV4-3 | ASSQDLTGSYEQY
TRBJ1-6 | TRBV7-9 | ASSSTTGSPLH
TRBJ2-7 | TRBV5-4 | ASSQEAGFSYEQY
TRBJ2-4 | TRBV4-1 | ASSHRLGVAKNIQY
TRBJ2-1 | TRBV12-5 | ASGLVVGLGTSGNNEQF
TRBJ2-7 | TRBV4-1 | ASSPQGQGAYEQY
TRBJ2-3 | TRBV29-1 | SVERLAGGTDTQY
TRBJ1-5 | TRBV2 | ASNGQGFRNQPQH
TRBJ2-5 | TRBV29-1 | SVETGGETQY
TRBJ2-5 | TRBV7-7 | ASSPLGGVRETQY
TRBJ2-3 | TRBV18 | ASSPPASGGTDTQY
TRBJ2-5 | TRBV18 | ASSPMGTGLQETQY
TRBJ2-5 | TRBV5-1 | ASSLLTVAETQY
TRBJ1-1 | TRBV13 | ASSLRPIRARTEAF
TRBJ1-1 | TRBV19 | ASRDSGTGSTEAF
TRBJ2-5 | TRBV29-1 | SATGPYGETQY
TRBJ1-4 | TRBV5-1 | ASSLRGGTTNEKLF
TRBJ1-1 | TRBV18 | ASSSPGGVNTEAF
TRBJ1-5 | TRBV4-3 | ASSQDRSLSNQPQH
TRBJ2-7 | TRBV30 | AWSRLTSGYEQY
TRBJ2-1 | TRBV4-3 | ASSQGTGTGATEQF
TRBJ2-4 | TRBV15 | ATSRDVSGLGSNIQY
TRBJ2-1 | TRBV9 | ASSVGSTYYNEQF
TRBJ2-4 | TRBV4-3 | ASSQDPGTEIQNIQY
TRBJ2-2 | TRBV23-1 | ASSPGGDGNTGELF
TRBJ1-5 | TRBV18 | ASSPGTGAQPQH
TRBJ1-1 | TRBV18 | ASSPSRSDTEAF
TRBJ2-3 | TRBV30 | ASYRRLAGGHPTGVTQY
TRBJ2-2 | TRBV6-6 | ASSYGQGNTGELF
TRBJ2-7 | TRBV29-1 | SVAPRLSSYEQY
TRBJ1-2 | TRBV6-6 | ASRGANYGYT
TRBJ1-4 | TRBV30 | AWSGASGEKLF
TRBJ2-3 | TRBV7-2 | ASSLVTGVTTDTQY
TRBJ1-5 | TRBV7-9 | ASSSVGLGGRNQPQH
TRBJ2-7 | TRBV27 | ASSFTGSEQY
TRBJ2-3 | TRBV5-1 | ASSGTRRGPDTQY
TRBJ1-6 | TRBV14 | ASSQVAHSPLH
TRBJ2-1 | TRBV29-1 | SVEDRTGWRMYEQF
TRBJ2-1 | TRBV9 | ASSAPGTGVNEQF
TRBJ2-7 | TRBV7-2 | ASSLATGYTYEQY
TRBJ2-6 | TRBV30 | ALTVSGANVLT
TRBJ2-2 | TRBV19 | ASSKLAAVTGELF
TRBJ1-2 | TRBV29-1 | SVAGAGANYGYT
TRBJ1-1 | TRBV7-2 | ASRGQANTEAF
TRBJ2-7 | TRBV28 | ASTSGINYEQY
TRBJ2-1 | TRBV30 | AWTALDEQF
TRBJ2-3 | TRBV5-6 | ASSRTSGADTQY
TRBJ2-3 | TRBV28 | ASIRGSGTDTQY
TRBJ2-1 | TRBV20-1 | SVFGYNEQF
TRBJ1-3 | TRBV7-2 | ASSLTRSGTGGNTIY